The clone carrying this T cell receptor beta chain was detected only a few times. Indicated time point: newly diagnosed GD, antithyroid drugs for less than 3 months. After RNA was extracted from PBMCs, the TCR library was made from it. These data belong to a study of regulatory T cells in long-lasting Graves disease. CDR3 regions were amplified by Arm-PCR using iRepertoire HTBI primers to build TCR beta libraries. TCRdb re-called the multiplex PCR reads with MiXCR, one entry per CDR3 protein. The sample holds 390,000 or so distinct CDR3 sequences; approximately 12% are singletons and the top ten take approximately 17%. These same records also appear under a second study, on T cells in Graves' hyperthyroidism and ophthalmopathy.

Specimen: peripheral blood mononuclear cells (PBMCs), collected at new diagnosis, from a patient treated with antithyroid drugs. This TCR was recovered from a woman aged 18-29 years with Graves disease.

CDR3 residues: CSVEDTYGGNYGYTF. CDR3 coding DNA: TGCAGCGTTGAAGATACCTACGGGGGGAACTATGGCTACACCTTC. The V call is TRBV29-1, the J call TRBJ1-2, with a weak D call TRBD1 (5 bases). Germline CDR1 reads SQVTM; CDR2 reads ANQGSEA. This CDR3 is 15 amino acids long. V gave up 0 bases and J gave up 2 bases, with 13 bases separating them.